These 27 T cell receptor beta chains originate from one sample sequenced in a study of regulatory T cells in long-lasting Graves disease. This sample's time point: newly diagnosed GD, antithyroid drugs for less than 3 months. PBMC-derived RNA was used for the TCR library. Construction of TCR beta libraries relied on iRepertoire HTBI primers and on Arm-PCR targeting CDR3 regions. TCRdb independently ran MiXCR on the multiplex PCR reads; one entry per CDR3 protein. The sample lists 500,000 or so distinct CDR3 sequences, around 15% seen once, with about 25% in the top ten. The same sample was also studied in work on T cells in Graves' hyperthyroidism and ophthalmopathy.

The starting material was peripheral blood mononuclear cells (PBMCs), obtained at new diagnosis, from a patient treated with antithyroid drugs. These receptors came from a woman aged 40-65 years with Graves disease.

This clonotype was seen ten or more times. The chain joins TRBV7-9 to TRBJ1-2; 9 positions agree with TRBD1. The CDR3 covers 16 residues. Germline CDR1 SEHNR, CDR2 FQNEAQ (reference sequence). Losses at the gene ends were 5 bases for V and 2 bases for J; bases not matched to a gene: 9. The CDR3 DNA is TGTGCCAGCAGCCACCCGAGCGGGACAGGGAACTATGGCTACACCTTC. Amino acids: CASSHPSGTGNYGYTF.

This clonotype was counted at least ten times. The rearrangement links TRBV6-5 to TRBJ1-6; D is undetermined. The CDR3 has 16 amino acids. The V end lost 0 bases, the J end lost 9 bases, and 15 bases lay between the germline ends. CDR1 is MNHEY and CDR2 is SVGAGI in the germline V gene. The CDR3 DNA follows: TGTGCCAGCAGTTACTCGATTGCGACACGAAGTTCACCCCTCCACTTT. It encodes CASSYSIATRSSPLHF.

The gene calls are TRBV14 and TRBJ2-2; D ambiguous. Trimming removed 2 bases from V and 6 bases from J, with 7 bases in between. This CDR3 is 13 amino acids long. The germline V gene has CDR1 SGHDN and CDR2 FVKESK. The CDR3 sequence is CASSQSPAGELFF. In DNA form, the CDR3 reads TGTGCCAGCAGCCAAAGTCCGGCCGGGGAGCTGTTTTTT.

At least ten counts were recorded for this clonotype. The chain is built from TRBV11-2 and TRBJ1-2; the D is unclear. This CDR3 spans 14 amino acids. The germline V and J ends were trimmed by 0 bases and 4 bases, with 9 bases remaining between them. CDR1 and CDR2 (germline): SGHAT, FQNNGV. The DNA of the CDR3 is TGTGCCAGCAGCTTAGATAACGGTCCCTATGGCTACACCTTC. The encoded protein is CASSLDNGPYGYTF.

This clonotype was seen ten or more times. CDR3 amino acids: CASLGPGSGNTIYF. The CDR3 nucleotides read TGTGCCAGCCTCGGGCCTGGCTCTGGAAACACCATATATTTT. The genes are TRBV2 and TRBJ1-3; D uncertain. Germline values: CDR1 SNHLY, CDR2 FYNNEI. Trimming removed 8 bases at V and 0 bases at J, with 11 bases between. CDR3 length equals 14 residues. The whole variable domain, remainder taken from reference TRBV2 and TRBJ1-3, is EPEVTQTPSHQVTQMGQEVILRCVPISNHLYFYWYRQILGQKVEFLVSFYNNEISEKSEIFDDQFSVERPDGSNFTLKIRSTKLEDSAMYFCASLGPGSGNTIYFGEGSWLTVV.

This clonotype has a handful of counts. The CDR3 loop reads CASSLDASSNEQYF. The CDR3 DNA reads as TGCGCCAGCAGCTTGGACGCCAGTTCTAACGAGCAGTACTTC. The chain recombines TRBV5-1 with TRBJ2-7; D gene uncertain. The CDR3 is made up of 14 amino acids. Germline CDR1 SGHRS, CDR2 YFSETQ. The V and J ends lost 0 bases and 5 bases respectively, with 12 bases between them.

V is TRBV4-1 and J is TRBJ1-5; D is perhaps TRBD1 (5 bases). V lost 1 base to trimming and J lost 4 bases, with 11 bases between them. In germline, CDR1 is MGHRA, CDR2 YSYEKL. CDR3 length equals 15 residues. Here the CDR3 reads CASSQGQSLNQPQHF. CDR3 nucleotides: TGCGCCAGCAGCCAAGGACAGTCCCTTAATCAGCCCCAGCATTTT.

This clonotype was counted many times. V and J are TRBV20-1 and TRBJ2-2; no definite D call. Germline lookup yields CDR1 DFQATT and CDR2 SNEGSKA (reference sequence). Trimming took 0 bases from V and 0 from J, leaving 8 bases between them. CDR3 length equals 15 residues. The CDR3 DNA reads TGCAGTGCTAGAGATCTTGGGTCGAACACCGGGGAGCTGTTTTTT. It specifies CSARDLGSNTGELFF.

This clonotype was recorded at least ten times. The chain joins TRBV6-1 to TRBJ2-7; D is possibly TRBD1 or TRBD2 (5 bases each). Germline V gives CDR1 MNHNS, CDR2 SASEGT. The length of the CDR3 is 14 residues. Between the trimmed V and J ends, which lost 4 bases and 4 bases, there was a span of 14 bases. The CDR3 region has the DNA TGTGCCAGCAGTGCCGAAGGGACCGTTTACGAGCAGTACTTC. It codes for CASSAEGTVYEQYF.

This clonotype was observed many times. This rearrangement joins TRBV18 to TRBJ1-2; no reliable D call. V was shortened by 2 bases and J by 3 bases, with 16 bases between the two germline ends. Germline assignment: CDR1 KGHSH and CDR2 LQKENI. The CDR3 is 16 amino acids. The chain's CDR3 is CASSPSRLVRDYGYTF. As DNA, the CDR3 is TGTGCCAGCTCACCATCAAGATTGGTTCGTGACTATGGCTACACCTTC.

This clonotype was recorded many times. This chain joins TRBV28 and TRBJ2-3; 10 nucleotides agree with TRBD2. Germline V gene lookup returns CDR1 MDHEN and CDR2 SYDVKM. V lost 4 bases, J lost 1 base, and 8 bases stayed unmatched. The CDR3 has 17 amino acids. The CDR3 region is CASSSLLAGRRTDTQYF. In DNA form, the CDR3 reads TGTGCCAGCAGTTCACTACTAGCGGGGAGACGCACAGATACGCAGTATTTT.

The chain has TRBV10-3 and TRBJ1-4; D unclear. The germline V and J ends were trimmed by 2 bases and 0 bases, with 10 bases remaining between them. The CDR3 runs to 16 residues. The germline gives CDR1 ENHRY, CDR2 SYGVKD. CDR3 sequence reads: CAISEPEGATNEKLFF. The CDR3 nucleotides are TGTGCCATCAGTGAGCCAGAAGGCGCAACTAATGAAAAACTGTTTTTT.

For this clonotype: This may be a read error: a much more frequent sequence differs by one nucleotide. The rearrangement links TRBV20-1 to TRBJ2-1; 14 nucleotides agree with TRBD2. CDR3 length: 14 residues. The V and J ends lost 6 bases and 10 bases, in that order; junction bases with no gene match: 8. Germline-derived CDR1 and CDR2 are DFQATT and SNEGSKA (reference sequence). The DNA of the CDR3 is TGCAGTGCGTCGGGACTAGCGGGGGTTTACGAGCAGTTCTTC. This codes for CSASGLAGVYEQFF.

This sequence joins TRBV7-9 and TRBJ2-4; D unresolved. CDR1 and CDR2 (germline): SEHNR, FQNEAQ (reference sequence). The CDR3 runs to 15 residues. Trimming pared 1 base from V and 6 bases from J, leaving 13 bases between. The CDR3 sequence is CASSLDNGPGNIQYF. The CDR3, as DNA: TGTGCCAGCAGCTTAGATAACGGTCCGGGAAACATTCAGTACTTC.

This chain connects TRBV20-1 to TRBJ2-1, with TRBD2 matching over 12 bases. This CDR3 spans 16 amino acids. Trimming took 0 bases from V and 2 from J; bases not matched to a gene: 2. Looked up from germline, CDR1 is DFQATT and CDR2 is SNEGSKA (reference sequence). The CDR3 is CSAREPSGGAYNEQFF. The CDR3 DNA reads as TGCAGTGCTAGAGAGCCTAGCGGGGGGGCCTACAATGAGCAGTTCTTC.

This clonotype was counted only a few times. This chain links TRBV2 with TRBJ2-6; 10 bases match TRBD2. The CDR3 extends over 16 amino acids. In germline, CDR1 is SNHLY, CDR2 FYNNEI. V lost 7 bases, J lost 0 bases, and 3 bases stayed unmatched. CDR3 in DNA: TGTGCCAGCAAGCTAGCGGGGGTCTCTGGGGCCAACGTCCTGACTTTC. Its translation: CASKLAGVSGANVLTF.

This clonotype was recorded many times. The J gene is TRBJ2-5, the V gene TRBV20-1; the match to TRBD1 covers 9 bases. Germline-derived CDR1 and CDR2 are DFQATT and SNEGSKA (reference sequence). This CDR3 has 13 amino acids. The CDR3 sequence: CSPTGGGEETQYF. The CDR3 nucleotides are TGCAGCCCGACAGGGGGAGGCGAAGAGACCCAGTACTTC.

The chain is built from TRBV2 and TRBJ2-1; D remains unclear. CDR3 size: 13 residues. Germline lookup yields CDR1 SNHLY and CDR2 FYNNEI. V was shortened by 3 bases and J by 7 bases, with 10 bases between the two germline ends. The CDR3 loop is CASSEDRLNEQFF. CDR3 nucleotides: TGTGCCAGCAGTGAGGATAGATTAAATGAGCAGTTCTTC.

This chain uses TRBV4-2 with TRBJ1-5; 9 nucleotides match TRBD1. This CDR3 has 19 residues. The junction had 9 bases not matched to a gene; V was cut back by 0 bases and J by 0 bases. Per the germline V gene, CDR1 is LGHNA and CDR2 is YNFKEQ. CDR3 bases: TGTGCCAGCAGCCAAGATTGGACAGGGGTCCCTACTAGCAATCAGCCCCAGCATTTT. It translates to CASSQDWTGVPTSNQPQHF.

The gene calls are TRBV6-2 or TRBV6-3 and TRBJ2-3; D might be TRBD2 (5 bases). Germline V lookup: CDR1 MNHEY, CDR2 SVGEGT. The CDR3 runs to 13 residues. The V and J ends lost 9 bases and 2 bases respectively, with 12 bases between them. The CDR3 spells CARGGFNTDTQYF. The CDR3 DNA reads TGTGCCAGGGGCGGGTTTAACACAGATACGCAGTATTTT.

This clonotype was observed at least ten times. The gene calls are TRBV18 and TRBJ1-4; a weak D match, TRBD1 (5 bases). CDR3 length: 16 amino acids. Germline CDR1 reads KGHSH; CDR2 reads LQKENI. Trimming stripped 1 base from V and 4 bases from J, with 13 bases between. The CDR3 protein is CASSPRRGDSNEKLFF. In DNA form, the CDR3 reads TGTGCCAGCTCACCACGTCGCGGAGACAGTAATGAAAAACTGTTTTTT.

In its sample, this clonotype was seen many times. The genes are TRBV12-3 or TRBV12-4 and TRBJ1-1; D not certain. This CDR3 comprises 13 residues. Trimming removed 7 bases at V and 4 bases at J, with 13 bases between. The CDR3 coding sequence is TGTGCCAGCACCCTCTTAGGTGGCACTGAAGCTTTCTTT. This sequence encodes CASTLLGGTEAFF.

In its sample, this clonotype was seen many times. In DNA form, the CDR3 reads TGTGCCAGCAGCCAAGAGCTCTCCAGAGTCCAAATGGGAACCGGGGAGCTGTTTTTT. Amino acid sequence: CASSQELSRVQMGTGELFF. The chain couples TRBV3-1 to TRBJ2-2; D remains ambiguous. The germline V gene has CDR1 LGHDT and CDR2 YNNKEL (reference sequence). V was shortened by 0 bases and J by 5 bases, with 22 bases between the two germline ends. The CDR3 length is 19 residues. The entire variable domain, with the rest obtained from reference TRBV3-1 and TRBJ2-2, is as follows: DTAVSQTPKYLVTQMGNDKSIKCEQNLGHDTMYWYKQDSKKFLKIMFSYNNKELIINETVPNRFSPKSPDKAHLNLHINSLELGDSAVYFCASSQELSRVQMGTGELFFGEGSRLTVL.

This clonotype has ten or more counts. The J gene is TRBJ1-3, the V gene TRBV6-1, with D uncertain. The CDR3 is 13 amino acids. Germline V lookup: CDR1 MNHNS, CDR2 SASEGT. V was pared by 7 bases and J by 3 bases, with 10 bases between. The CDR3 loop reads CASNNKVGNTIYF. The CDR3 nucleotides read TGTGCCAGCAACAACAAGGTTGGAAACACCATATATTTT.

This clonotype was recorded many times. The CDR3 reads CASSSPGGTSNQPQHF. The DNA of the CDR3 is TGTGCCAGCAGCTCGCCCGGGGGCACGAGCAATCAGCCCCAGCATTTT. The chain combines TRBV11-2 with TRBJ1-5; weak D call: TRBD1 (6 bases). The CDR3 runs 16 residues. The V gene lost 4 bases and the J gene lost 1 base, with 14 bases spanning the gap. Germline lookup yields CDR1 SGHAT and CDR2 FQNNGV.

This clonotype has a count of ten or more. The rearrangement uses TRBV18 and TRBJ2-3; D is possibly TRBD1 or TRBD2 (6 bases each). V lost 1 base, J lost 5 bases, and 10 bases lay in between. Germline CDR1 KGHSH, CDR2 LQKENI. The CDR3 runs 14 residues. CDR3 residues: CASSPRGAQDTQYF. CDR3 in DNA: TGTGCCAGCTCACCACGGGGGGCGCAAGATACGCAGTATTTT.

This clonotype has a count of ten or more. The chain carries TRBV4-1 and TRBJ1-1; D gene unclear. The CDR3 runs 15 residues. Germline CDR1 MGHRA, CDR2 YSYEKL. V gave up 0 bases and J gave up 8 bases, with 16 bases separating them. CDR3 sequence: CASSQEGAGPQEAFF. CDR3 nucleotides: TGCGCCAGCAGCCAAGAAGGAGCAGGTCCTCAGGAAGCTTTCTTT.